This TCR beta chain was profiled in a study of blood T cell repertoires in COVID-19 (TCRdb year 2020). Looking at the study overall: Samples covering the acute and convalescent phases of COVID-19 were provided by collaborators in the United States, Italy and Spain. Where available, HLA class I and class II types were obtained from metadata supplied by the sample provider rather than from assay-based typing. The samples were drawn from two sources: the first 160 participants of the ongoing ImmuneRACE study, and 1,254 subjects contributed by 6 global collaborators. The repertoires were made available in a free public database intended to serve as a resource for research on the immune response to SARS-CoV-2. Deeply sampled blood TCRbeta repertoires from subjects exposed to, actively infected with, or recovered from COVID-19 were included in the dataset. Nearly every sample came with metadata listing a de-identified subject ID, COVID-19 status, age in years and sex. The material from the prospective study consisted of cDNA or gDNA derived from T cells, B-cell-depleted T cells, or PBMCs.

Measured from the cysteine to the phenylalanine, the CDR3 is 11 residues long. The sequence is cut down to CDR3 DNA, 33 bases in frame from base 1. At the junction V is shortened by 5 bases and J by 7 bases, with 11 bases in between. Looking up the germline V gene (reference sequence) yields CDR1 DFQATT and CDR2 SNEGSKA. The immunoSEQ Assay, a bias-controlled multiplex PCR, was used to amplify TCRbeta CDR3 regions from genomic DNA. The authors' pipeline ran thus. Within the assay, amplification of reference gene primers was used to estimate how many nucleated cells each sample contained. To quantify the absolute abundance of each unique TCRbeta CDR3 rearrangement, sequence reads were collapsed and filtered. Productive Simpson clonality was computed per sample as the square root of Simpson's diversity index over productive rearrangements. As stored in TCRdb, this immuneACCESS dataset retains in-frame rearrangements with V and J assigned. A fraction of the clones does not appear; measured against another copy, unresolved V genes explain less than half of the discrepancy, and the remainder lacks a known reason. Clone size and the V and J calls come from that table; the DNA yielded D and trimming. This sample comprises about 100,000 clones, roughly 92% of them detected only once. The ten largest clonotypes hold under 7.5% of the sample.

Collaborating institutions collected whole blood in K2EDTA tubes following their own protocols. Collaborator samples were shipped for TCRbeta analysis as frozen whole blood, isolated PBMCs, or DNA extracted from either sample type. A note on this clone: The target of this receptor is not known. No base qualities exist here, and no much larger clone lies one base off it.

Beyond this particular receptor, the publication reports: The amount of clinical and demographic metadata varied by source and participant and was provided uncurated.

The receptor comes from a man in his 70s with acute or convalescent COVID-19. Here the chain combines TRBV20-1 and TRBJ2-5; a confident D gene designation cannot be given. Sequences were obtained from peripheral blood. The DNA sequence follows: TGCAGTGCTCCTCAGCAGGCGACCCAGTACTTC. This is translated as CSAPQQATQYF.